This is a list of T cell receptor beta chains from one sample in a study of T cells in Graves' hyperthyroidism and ophthalmopathy. A single record per CDR3 protein comes from TCRdb applying MiXCR to the multiplex PCR reads. The table has more than 550,000 distinct CDR3 sequences, around 19% seen once; the top ten hold approximately 15%. The sample consisted of blood. The receptors come from a woman in her forties or fifties with Graves' hyperthyroidism that later progressed to Graves' ophthalmopathy. Each CDR3 is given with its conserved first and last residue. D genes are given only for firm matches. Some rows mark clone size as missing; the rest say once, few, many or name a class of expanded clone.

j_gene | abundance | v_gene | d_gene | CDR3nt | CDR3aa
TRBJ2-7 | few | TRBV27 | . | TGTGCCAGCAGTTTATCTCCCTCGCACGAGCAGTACTTC | CASSLSPSHEQYF
TRBJ1-1 | few | TRBV7-6 | TRBD1 | TGTGCCAGCAGCTTAGCTGGGTCAGACAGGGGGACTGAAGCTTTCTTT | CASSLAGSDRGTEAFF
TRBJ1-6 | many | TRBV3-1 | . | TGTGCCAGCAGCCAGCAATTCGGTGGATCACCCCTCCACTTT | CASSQQFGGSPLHF
TRBJ1-2 | . | TRBV5-6 | . | TGTGCCAGCAGCTTGGTTCACAGGGACTATGGCTACACCTTC | CASSLVHRDYGYTF
TRBJ2-6 | few | TRBV9 | . | TGTGCCAGCAGCTCCAACTCGTGGAGTGGGGCCAACGTCCTGACTTTC | CASSSNSWSGANVLTF
TRBJ1-4 | . | TRBV19 | TRBD1 | TGTGCCAGTAAACCGGGACAGTCGAATGAAAAACTGTTTTTT | CASKPGQSNEKLFF
TRBJ1-2 | . | TRBV6-1 | TRBD1 | TGTGCCAGCAGTGAAGGGACAGGGGTCGACTATGGCTGCACCTTC | CASSEGTGVDYGCTF
TRBJ1-3 | many | TRBV11-2 | . | TGTGCCAGCAGGGAGGAGGGTTCCGGAAACACCATATATTTT | CASREEGSGNTIYF
TRBJ1-4 | few | TRBV15 | . | TGTGCCACCAGCACTGGGAGGAATAATGAAAAACTGTTTTTT | CATSTGRNNEKLFF
TRBJ2-1 | . | TRBV6-2/TRBV6-3 | TRBD2 | TGTGCCAGCAGTTTCCATCTCTCCAGCGGGGGGGCCAGAGGAAATGAGCAGTTCTTC | CASSFHLSSGGARGNEQFF
TRBJ1-1 | few | TRBV27 | . | TGTGCCAGCAGTTTATTTTTGGGGGCCGGGACTGAAGCTTTCTTT | CASSLFLGAGTEAFF
TRBJ2-7 | few | TRBV27 | . | TGTGCCAGCAGTGTACAGGGAGGGTCCTCCTACGAGCAGTACTTC | CASSVQGGSSYEQYF
TRBJ1-2 | many | TRBV20-1 | . | TGCAGTGCCGACGGCAGGGTAGCTGGCTACACCTTC | CSADGRVAGYTF
TRBJ2-1 | . | TRBV20-1 | TRBD2 | TGCAGTGCCCGGGTCAGGGGACTAGCGGGGAATGAGCAGTTCTTC | CSARVRGLAGNEQFF
TRBJ2-2 | few | TRBV4-1 | . | TGCGCCAGCAGCCAAGTGGCAGGGGAGCTGTTTTTT | CASSQVAGELFF
TRBJ2-5 | many | TRBV30 | . | TGTGCCTGGAGTCCGGGCCCGGCAGAGACCCAGTACTTC | CAWSPGPAETQYF
TRBJ1-1 | many | TRBV18 | . | TGTGCCAGCTCACCAACATCTTACACTGAAGCTTTCTTT | CASSPTSYTEAFF
TRBJ2-4 | . | TRBV7-2 | . | TGTGCCAGCAGCTTAGCCGGGACACAGGAGAACATTCAGTACTTC | CASSLAGTQENIQYF
TRBJ2-1 | once | TRBV11-2 | TRBD2 | TGTGCCAGCAGCCAAACTAGCGGGGTTAATGAGCAGTTCTTC | CASSQTSGVNEQFF
TRBJ1-1 | few | TRBV7-9 | . | TGTGCCAGCAGCTTATCCGGACTCGAAGCTTTCTTT | CASSLSGLEAFF
TRBJ2-7 | . | TRBV30 | TRBD1 | TGTGCCTGGAGCCCGGGACAGGGGGCGGGCGAGCAGTACTTC | CAWSPGQGAGEQYF
TRBJ2-7 | . | TRBV20-1 | TRBD1 | TGCAGTGCTCATGGGACAGCCACGGAAGTGCAGTACTTC | CSAHGTATEVQYF
TRBJ1-1 | . | TRBV27 | . | TGTGCCAGCGTATCGACCGAGATGAACACTGAAGCTTTCTTT | CASVSTEMNTEAFF
TRBJ1-5 | few | TRBV7-9 | TRBD1 | TGTGCCAGCAGCTTCCCCCGGCAGGGGGAGATAGGCAATCAGCCCCAGCATTTT | CASSFPRQGEIGNQPQHF
TRBJ2-1 | many | TRBV11-2 | . | TGTGCCAGCAGCTTAGAAGGCAGGACCGAGCAGTTCTTC | CASSLEGRTEQFF
TRBJ1-3 | . | TRBV19 | . | TGTGCCAGTAGTATGACAAGGGACCGAACCTCTGGAAACACCATATATTTT | CASSMTRDRTSGNTIYF
TRBJ1-1 | many | TRBV6-1 | . | TGTGCCAGCAGTGAGAACCCAGGGATAAACACTGAAGCTTTCTTT | CASSENPGINTEAFF
TRBJ2-7 | few | TRBV6-5 | . | TGTGCCAGCAGTTACGGGTTTGTACAGCGGTCCTACGAGCAGTACTTC | CASSYGFVQRSYEQYF
TRBJ1-2 | many | TRBV7-3 | . | TGTGCCAGCAGCTTCTACCCCCCCGGGGGCGCAACCGAGGGCTACACCTTC | CASSFYPPGGATEGYTF
TRBJ1-5 | few | TRBV2 | . | TGTGCCAGCAGCAGGGCAAACAATCAGCCCCAGCATTTT | CASSRANNQPQHF
TRBJ1-2 | many | TRBV2 | TRBD1 | TGTGCCACTACCGGGACAGTAGCTAACTATGGCTACACCTTC | CATTGTVANYGYTF
TRBJ2-4 | many | TRBV5-1 | TRBD2 | TGCGCCAGCAGCTTGGCGGGGGGGGTAGCCAAAAACATTCAGTACTTC | CASSLAGGVAKNIQYF
TRBJ1-6 | few | TRBV19 | . | TGTGCCAGTAGTATGGCGAGCTCCTATAATTCACCCCTCCACTTT | CASSMASSYNSPLHF
TRBJ1-1 | many | TRBV28 | . | TGTGCCAGCAGTTTATCTATAGGGATGAACACTGAAGCTTTCTTT | CASSLSIGMNTEAFF
TRBJ2-4 | many | TRBV7-2 | TRBD2 | TGTGCCAGCAGCCCCGGACTAGCGGTGGGCATTCAGTACTTC | CASSPGLAVGIQYF
TRBJ1-2 | many | TRBV6-2/TRBV6-3 | . | TGTGCCAGCAGTTACTCGACCAACTATGGCTACACCTTC | CASSYSTNYGYTF
TRBJ1-2 | few | TRBV7-9 | . | TGTGCCAGCAGGGAGGAGGGGACATTCTCGGGCTACACCTTC | CASREEGTFSGYTF
TRBJ1-5 | . | TRBV12-3/TRBV12-4 | . | TGTGCCAGCAGTTATCCACAGCAGCCCCAGCATTTT | CASSYPQQPQHF
TRBJ2-5 | few | TRBV20-1 | TRBD2 | TGCAGTGCTACCACTAGCGGGGGGCGGGAGACCCAGTACTTC | CSATTSGGRETQYF
TRBJ2-5 | . | TRBV2 | TRBD2 | TGTGCCAGCCGACTAGCGGGAGAGACCCAGTACTTC | CASRLAGETQYF
TRBJ1-2 | . | TRBV5-1 | . | TGTGCCACCAAGGCGGCTCACTACACCTTC | CATKAAHYTF
TRBJ1-6 | . | TRBV5-1 | . | TGCGCCACCTCGGAGGGGTCCTCTACTAATTCACCCCTCCACTTT | CATSEGSSTNSPLHF
TRBJ1-6 | many | TRBV27 | . | TGTGCCAGCAGTCCCACCCGGGAGGCTTCACCCCTCCACTTT | CASSPTREASPLHF
TRBJ1-5 | many | TRBV2 | TRBD1 | TGTGCCAGCAGAGGTACAGGGGTGGGGAGGGGCAATCAGCCCCAGCATTTT | CASRGTGVGRGNQPQHF
TRBJ2-3 | . | TRBV7-8 | TRBD2 | TGTGCCAGCAGCTTAGCCGAGCGGGAGTGGACGGATACGCAGTATTTT | CASSLAEREWTDTQYF
TRBJ2-3 | . | TRBV7-3 | . | TGTGCCAGCAGCCCGGATGACACAAGCACAGATACGCAGTATTTT | CASSPDDTSTDTQYF
TRBJ1-3 | few | TRBV6-1 | TRBD1 | TGTGCCAGCAGCAAAAACAGGGGGGTCTCTGGAAACACCATATATTTT | CASSKNRGVSGNTIYF
TRBJ2-7 | few | TRBV5-1 | . | TGCGCCAGCAGCTTGGAATCCGTCAGGGGGGCCAGGGAGCAGTACTTC | CASSLESVRGAREQYF
TRBJ1-4 | few | TRBV6-2/TRBV6-3 | . | TGTGCCAGCAGTTACTCTATAGGGGAGTATGAAAAGCTGTTTTTT | CASSYSIGEYEKLFF
TRBJ1-1 | few | TRBV30 | . | TGTGCCTGGAAAGTGGCTGTCATGAACACTGAAGCTTTCTTT | CAWKVAVMNTEAFF
TRBJ1-2 | many | TRBV7-2 | TRBD1 | TGTGCCAGCAGCTGGACAGGGCAGGCTAACTATGGCTACACCTTC | CASSWTGQANYGYTF
TRBJ2-2 | . | TRBV7-3 | . | TGTGCCAGCAGCTTAATTGGAAGGTCCTATGACGGGGAGCTGTTTTTT | CASSLIGRSYDGELFF
TRBJ1-2 | many | TRBV12-3/TRBV12-4 | TRBD1 | TGTGCCAGCAGCTGGGACAGGGCAGCTAACTATGGCTACACCTTC | CASSWDRAANYGYTF
TRBJ1-5 | few | TRBV5-5 | TRBD1 | TGTGCCAGCAGCTTGTCGGGTTGGGGACAGGTCGGGCAGCCCCAGCATTTT | CASSLSGWGQVGQPQHF
TRBJ1-2 | . | TRBV20-1 | . | TGCAGTTCTCCCCCGACACCCAACAGGGAAATGAGCTATGGCTACACCTTC | CSSPPTPNREMSYGYTF
TRBJ1-5 | many | TRBV6-1 | . | TGTGCCAGCACTAGACACGATTATAGCAATCAGCCCCAGCATTTT | CASTRHDYSNQPQHF
TRBJ2-1 | . | TRBV12-3/TRBV12-4 | . | TGTGCCAGCAGTTTGTATAACAATGAGCAGTTCTTC | CASSLYNNEQFF